This T cell receptor beta chain was documented in a study of blood T cell repertoires in COVID-19. The overall study: Researchers got acute and convalescent COVID-19 samples from the United States, Italy and Spain. Nucleic acid was either cDNA or gDNA, and it came from T cells, B-cell-depleted T cells, or PBMCs.

In the authors' workflow: From reference gene primer amplification, estimates of nucleated cell counts were derived. TCRdb's table, derived via immunoSEQ multiplex PCR, lists solely in-frame clones and lacks some. The V and J calls and clone size were taken over from that table, and D and trimming were inferred from the DNA. The repertoire includes some 75,000 clones, 65% to 80% of them detected once, and around 21% sits in the top ten. Trimming at V came to 5 bases and at J to 4 bases, leaving 13 bases not matched to a gene. CDR3 length: 15 amino acids. Germline loops: CDR1 SQVTM, CDR2 ANQGSEA. The chain recombines TRBV29-1 with TRBJ1-2, with 7 nucleotides matching TRBD1. Sequenced material: peripheral blood. The sequence came from a woman aged 80 or older with active or convalescent COVID-19. The CDR3, as DNA: TGCAGCGTTCCTACAACCTCGACAGGGCCCTATGGCTACACCTTC. This gives the protein CSVPTTSTGPYGYTF.